The T cell receptor (beta chain) described here comes from a study of blood T cell repertoires in COVID-19. Study-wide background: Samples representing acute and convalescent COVID-19 were sourced from the United States, Italy and Spain. T cells, B-cell-depleted T cells, or PBMCs provided the cDNA or gDNA that served as material.

Germline-derived CDR1 and CDR2 are LGHNT and FRNRAP. CDR3 size: 16 residues. Trimming took 7 bases from V and 4 from J, leaving 22 bases between them. Authors' analysis steps: Quantification of nucleated cells was approximated via reference gene primer amplification. Generated by immunoSEQ multiplex PCR, the TCRdb table keeps only in-frame clones and is missing some. Clonal size and the V and J genes are those of that table, whereas D and trimming came from the DNA. The table has 150,000 or so clones, roughly 90% seen once. V and J are TRBV12-5 and TRBJ1-2; perhaps TRBD1 as D (6 bases). This receptor was taken from a man aged 45-65 years with acute or convalescent COVID-19. The sample was peripheral blood. The CDR3, as DNA: TGTGCTAGTGCCTTGGGGGATTACACAGGGCGCTATGGCTACACCTTC. It specifies CASALGDYTGRYGYTF.